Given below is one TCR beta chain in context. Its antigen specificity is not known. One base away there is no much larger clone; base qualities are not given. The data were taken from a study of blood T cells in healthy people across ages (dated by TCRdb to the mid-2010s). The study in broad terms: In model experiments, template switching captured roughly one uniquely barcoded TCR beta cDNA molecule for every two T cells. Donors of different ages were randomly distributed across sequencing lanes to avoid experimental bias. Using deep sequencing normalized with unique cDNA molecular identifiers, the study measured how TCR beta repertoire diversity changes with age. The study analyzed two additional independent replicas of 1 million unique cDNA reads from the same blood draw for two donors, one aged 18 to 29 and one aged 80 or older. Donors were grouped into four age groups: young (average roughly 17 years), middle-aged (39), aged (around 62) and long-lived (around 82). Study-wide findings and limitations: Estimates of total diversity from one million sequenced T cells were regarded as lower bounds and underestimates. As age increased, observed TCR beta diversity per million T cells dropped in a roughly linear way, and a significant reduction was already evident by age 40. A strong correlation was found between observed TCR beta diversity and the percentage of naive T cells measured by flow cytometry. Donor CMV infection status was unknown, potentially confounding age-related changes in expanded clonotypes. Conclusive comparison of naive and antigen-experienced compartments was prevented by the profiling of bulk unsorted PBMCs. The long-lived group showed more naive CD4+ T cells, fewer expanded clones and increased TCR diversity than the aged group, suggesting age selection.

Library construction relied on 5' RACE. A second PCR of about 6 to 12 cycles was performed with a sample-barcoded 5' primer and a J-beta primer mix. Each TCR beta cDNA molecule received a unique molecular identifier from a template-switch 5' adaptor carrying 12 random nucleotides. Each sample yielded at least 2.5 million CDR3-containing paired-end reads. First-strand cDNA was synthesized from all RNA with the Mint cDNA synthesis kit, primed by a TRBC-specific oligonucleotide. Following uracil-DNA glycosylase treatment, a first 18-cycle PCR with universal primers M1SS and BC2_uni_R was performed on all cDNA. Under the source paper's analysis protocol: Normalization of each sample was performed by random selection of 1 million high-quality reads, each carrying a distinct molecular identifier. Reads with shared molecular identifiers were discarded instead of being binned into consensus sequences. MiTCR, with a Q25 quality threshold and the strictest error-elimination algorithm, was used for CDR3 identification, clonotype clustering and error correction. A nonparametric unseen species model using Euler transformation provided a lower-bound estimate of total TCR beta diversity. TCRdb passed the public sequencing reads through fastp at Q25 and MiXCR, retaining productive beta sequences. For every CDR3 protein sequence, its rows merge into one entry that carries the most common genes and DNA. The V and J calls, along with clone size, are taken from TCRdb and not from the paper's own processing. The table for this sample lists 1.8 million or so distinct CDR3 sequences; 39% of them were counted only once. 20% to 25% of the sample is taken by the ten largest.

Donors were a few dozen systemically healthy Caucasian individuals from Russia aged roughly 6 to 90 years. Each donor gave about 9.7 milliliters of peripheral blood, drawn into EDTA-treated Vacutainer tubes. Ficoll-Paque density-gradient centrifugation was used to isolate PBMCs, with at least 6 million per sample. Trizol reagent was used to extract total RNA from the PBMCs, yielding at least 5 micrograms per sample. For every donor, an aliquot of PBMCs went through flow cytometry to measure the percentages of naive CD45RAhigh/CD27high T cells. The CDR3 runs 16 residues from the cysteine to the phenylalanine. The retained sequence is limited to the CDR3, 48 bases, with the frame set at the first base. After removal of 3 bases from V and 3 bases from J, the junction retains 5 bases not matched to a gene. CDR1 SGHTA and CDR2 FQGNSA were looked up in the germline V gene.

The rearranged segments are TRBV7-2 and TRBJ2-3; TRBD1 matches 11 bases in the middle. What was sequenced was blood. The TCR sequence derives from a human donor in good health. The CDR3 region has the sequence CASSFWTGGRTDTQYF. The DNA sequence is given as TGTGCCAGCAGCTTTTGGACAGGGGGCAGGACAGATACGCAGTATTTT. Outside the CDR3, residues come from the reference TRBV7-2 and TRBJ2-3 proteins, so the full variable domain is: GAGVSQSPSNKVTEKGKDVELRCDPISGHTALYWYRQSLGQGLEFLIYFQGNSAPDKSGLPSDRFSAERTGGSVSTLTIQRTQQEDSAVYLCASSFWTGGRTDTQYFGPGTRLTVL.